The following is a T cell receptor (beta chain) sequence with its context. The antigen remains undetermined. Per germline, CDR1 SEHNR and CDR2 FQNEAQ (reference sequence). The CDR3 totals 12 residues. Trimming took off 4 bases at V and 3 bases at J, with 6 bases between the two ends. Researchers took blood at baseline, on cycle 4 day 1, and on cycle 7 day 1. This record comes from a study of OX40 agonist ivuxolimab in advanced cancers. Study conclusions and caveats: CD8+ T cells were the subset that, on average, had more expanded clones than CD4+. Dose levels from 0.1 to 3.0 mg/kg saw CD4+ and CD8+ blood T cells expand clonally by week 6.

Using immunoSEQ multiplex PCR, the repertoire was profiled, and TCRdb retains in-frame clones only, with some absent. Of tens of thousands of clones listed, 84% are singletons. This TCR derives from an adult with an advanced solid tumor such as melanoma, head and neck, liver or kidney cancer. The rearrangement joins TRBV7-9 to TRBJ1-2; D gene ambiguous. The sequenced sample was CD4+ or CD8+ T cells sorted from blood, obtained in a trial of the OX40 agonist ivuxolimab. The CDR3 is CASSSADYGYTF. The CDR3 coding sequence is TGTGCCAGCAGCTCAGCGGACTATGGCTACACCTTC.